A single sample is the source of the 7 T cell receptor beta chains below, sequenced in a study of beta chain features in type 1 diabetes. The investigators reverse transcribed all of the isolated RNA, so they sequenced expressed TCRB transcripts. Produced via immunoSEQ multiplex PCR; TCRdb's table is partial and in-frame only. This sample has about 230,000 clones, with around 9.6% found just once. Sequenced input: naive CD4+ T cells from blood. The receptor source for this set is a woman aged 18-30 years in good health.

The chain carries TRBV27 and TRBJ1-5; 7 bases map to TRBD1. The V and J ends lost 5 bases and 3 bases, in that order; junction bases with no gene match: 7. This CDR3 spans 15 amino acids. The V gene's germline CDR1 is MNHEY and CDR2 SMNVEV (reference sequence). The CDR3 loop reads CASSDGTVPNQPQHF. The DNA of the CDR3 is TGTGCCAGCAGTGATGGGACAGTCCCCAATCAGCCCCAGCATTTT.

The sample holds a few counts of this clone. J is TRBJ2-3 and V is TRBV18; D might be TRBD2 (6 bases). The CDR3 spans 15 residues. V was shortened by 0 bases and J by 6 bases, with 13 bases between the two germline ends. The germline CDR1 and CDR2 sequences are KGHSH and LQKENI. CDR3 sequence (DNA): TGTGCCAGCTCACCACCGCGGCCCGGAGGGGATACGCAGTATTTT. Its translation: CASSPPRPGGDTQYF.

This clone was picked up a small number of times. The CDR3 DNA reads TGTGCCAGCAGCCTCGACGGACAGGGCGGCTATGGCTACACCTTC. Its translation: CASSLDGQGGYGYTF. The rearrangement joins TRBV6-6 to TRBJ1-2, with 8 bases identical to TRBD1. This CDR3 has 15 residues. Germline CDR1 is MNHNY and CDR2 is SVGAGI (reference sequence). J lost 4 bases, V lost 6 bases, and 10 bases had no gene match.

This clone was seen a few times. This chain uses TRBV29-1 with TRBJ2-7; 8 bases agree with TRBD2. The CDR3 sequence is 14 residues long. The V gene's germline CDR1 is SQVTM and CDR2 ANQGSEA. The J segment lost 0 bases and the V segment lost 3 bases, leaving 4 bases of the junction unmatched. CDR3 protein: CSVESLAGSYEQYF. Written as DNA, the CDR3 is TGCAGCGTTGAGAGTCTAGCGGGCTCCTACGAGCAGTACTTC.

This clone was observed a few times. CDR3 sequence reads: CASSPSPGSSLDGYTF. The CDR3, as DNA: TGTGCCAGCAGCCCATCCCCAGGGTCGTCTTTGGATGGCTACACCTTC. This chain connects TRBV25-1 to TRBJ1-2; possible D gene TRBD1, 5 bases. The CDR3 has 16 residues. The V end was cut by 6 bases, the J end by 6 bases, with 23 bases between. Germline V gene data show CDR1 as MGHDK and CDR2 as SYGVNS.

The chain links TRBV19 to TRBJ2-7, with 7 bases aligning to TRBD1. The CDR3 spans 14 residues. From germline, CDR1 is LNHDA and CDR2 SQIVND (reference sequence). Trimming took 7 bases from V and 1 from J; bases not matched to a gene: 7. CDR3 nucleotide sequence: TGTGCCAGTAAAGTTCCGACAGGGTCCTACGAGCAGTACTTC. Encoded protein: CASKVPTGSYEQYF.

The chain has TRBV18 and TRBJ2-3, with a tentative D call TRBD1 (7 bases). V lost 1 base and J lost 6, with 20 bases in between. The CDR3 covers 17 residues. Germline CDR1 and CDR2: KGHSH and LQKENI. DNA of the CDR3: TGTGCCAGCTCACCACGTGGCAGGGGGGCAGTTGGGGATACGCAGTATTTT. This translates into CASSPRGRGAVGDTQYF.